This TCR beta chain was documented in a study of human T cells and chemical hapten exposure. Across the whole study: Largely, small differences in pooled library volume made per-sample TCR yields vary.

The table lists this clonotype with a few counts. No antigen is known for it. Authors' processing steps: Samples ranged from roughly 23,224 to 700,000 TCRs, with a median of approximately 96,000. TCRdb reprocessed the RACE reads via MiXCR and lists one record per CDR3 protein. The V and J calls follow TCRdb's processing rather than the paper's. Of about 95,000 distinct CDR3 sequences detected, 11% appear once; the ten largest clones hold approximately 3.4%. Germline-derived CDR1 and CDR2 are LNHDA and SQIVND (reference sequence). This CDR3 is built from 12 residues. Between the trimmed V and J ends, which lost 8 bases and 6 bases, there was a span of 11 bases. Sample time point: patch test 2, 6 weeks after DPC sensitization. Treatment here: therapeutic diphenylcyclopropenone sensitization with weekly scalp DPC. Overall study results and limits: Significantly more large CDR3 similarity clusters were formed by expanded TCRs than by controls. Counts of expanded TCRs at PT1 were positively correlated with patch test score.

This rearrangement joins TRBV19 to TRBJ2-1; a weak D match, TRBD1 (6 bases). Here the sequenced sample was whole blood, taken in connection with sensitization to the hapten diphenylcyclopropenone (DPC). The clonotype was recovered from a middle-aged woman with alopecia areata. Some clones in this sample may be carry-over from other donors' samples. CDR3: CASGTGSNEQFF. CDR3 DNA sequence: TGTGCCAGTGGCACAGGGAGCAATGAGCAGTTCTTC.